The clone carrying this TCR beta chain was seen only once. Methods used by the authors: Amplification of reference gene primers was used by the study to estimate nucleated cell counts. TCRdb's copy holds only in-frame clones and misses some; the assay was immunoSEQ multiplex PCR. V, J and clone size are taken as reported in that table, and D and trimming were inferred from the DNA itself. The sample lists approximately 110,000 clones, 85% to 90% occurring once. This sample was taken from a study of blood T cell repertoires in COVID-19. Study details: COVID-19 samples collected from the United States, Italy and Spain covered acute and convalescent phases. Sample material is recorded as cDNA or gDNA derived from T cells, B-cell-depleted T cells, or PBMCs.

Seattle-derived patients entered the study during active infection and were followed longitudinally. This CDR3 region has 15 residues. Germline CDR1 is LGHDT and CDR2 is YNNKEL (reference sequence). V was trimmed by 4 bases and J by 1 base, leaving 13 bases between them. The rearrangement uses TRBV3-1 (or the pseudogene TRBV3-2) and TRBJ1-2; D is unresolved. The sequenced material came from peripheral blood. This clonotype originated in a woman aged 60-75 years with COVID-19, enrolled during active disease. CDR3 in amino acids: CASSPQYTHNYGYTF. Here the CDR3 DNA reads TGTGCCAGCAGCCCCCAGTACACACATAACTATGGCTACACCTTC.